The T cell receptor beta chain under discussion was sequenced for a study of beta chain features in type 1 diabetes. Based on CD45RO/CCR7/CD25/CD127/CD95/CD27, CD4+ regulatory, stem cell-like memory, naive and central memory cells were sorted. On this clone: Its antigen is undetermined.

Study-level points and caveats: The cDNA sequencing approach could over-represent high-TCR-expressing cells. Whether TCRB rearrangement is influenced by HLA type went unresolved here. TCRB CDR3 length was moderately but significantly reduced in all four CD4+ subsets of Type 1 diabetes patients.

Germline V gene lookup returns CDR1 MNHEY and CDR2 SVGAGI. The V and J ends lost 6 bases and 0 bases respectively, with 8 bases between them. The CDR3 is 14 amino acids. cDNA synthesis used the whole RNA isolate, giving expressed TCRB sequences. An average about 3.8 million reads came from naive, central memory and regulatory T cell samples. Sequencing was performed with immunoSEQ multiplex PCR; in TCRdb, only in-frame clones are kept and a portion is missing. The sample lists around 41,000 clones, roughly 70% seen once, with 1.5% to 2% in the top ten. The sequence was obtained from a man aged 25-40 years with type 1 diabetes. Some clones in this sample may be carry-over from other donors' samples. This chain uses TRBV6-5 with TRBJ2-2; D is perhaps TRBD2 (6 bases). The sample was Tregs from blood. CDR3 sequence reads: CASRGGANTGELFF. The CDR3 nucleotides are TGTGCCAGCAGGGGCGGGGCGAACACCGGGGAGCTGTTTTTT.